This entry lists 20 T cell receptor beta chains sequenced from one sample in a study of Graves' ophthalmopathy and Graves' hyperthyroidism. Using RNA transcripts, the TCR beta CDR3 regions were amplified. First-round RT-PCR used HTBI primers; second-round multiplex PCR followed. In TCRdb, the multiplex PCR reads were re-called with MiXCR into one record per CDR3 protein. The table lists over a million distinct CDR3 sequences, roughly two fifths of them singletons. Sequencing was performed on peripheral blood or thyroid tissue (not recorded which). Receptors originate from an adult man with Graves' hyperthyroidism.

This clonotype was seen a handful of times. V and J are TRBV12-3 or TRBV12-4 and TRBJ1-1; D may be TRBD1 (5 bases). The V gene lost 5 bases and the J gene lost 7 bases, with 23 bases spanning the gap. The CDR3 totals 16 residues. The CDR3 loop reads CASSLDGGVIGGEAFF. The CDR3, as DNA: TGTGCCAGCAGTCTGGATGGAGGAGTGATCGGGGGTGAAGCTTTCTTT.

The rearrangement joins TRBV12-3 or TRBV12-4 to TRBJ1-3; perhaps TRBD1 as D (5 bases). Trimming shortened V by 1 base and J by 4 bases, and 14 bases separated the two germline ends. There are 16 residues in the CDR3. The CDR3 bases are TGTGCCAGCAGTTTAGGAAGGGGACTAGCGGGAAACACCATATATTTT. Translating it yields CASSLGRGLAGNTIYF.

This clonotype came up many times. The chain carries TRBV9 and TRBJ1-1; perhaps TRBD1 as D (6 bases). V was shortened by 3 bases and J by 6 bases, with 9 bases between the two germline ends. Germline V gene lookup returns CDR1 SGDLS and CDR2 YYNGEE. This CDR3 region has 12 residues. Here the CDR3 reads CASSARGAEAFF. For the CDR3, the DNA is TGTGCCAGCAGCGCCAGGGGAGCTGAAGCTTTCTTT.

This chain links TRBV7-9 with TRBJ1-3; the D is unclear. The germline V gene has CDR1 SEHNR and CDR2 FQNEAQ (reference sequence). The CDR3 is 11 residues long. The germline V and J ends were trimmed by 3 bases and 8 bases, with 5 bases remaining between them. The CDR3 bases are TGTGCCAGCAGCTTTGGGGACACCATATATTTT. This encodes CASSFGDTIYF.

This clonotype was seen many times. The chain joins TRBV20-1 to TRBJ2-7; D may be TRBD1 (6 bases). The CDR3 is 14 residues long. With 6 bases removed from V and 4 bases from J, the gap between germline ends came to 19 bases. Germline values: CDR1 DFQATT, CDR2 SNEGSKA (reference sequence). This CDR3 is CSAAGDEGIYEQYF. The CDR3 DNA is TGCAGTGCCGCAGGGGACGAGGGGATATACGAGCAGTACTTC.

Here the CDR3 DNA reads TGTGCCAGTAGTATTTTTACAGCGTCTAATCAGCCCCAGCATTTT. It specifies CASSIFTASNQPQHF. The genes are TRBV19 and TRBJ1-5, with unresolved D. The CDR3 spans 15 residues. V was shortened by 3 bases and J by 4 bases, with 13 bases between the two germline ends. Germline CDR1 and CDR2: LNHDA and SQIVND (reference sequence).

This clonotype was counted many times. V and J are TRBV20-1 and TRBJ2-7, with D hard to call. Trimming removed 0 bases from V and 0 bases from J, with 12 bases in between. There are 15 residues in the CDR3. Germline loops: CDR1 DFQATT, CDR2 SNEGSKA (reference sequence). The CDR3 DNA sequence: TGCAGTGCTAGAGACGACGGCAAACCCTCCTACGAGCAGTACTTC. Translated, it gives CSARDDGKPSYEQYF.

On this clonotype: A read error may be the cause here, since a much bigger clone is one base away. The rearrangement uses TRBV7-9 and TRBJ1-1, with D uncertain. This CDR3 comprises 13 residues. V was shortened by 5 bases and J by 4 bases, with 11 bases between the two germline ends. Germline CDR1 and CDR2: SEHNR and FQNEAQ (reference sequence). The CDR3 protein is CASSVTTGTEAFF. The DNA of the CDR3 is TGTGCCAGCAGCGTAACGACCGGCACTGAAGCTTTCTTT.

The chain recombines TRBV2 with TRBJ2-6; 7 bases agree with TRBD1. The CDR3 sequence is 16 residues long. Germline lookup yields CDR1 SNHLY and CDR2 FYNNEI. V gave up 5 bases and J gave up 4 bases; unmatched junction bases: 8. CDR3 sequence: CASSRPTGLGANVLTF. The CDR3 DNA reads TGTGCCAGCAGTCGACCGACAGGGCTCGGGGCCAACGTCCTGACTTTC.

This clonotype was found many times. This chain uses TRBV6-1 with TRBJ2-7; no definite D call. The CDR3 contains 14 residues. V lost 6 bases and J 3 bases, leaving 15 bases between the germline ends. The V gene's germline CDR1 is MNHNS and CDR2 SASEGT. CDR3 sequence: CASSEDRFIYEQYF. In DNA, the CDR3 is TGTGCCAGCAGCGAGGACCGATTTATCTACGAGCAGTACTTC.

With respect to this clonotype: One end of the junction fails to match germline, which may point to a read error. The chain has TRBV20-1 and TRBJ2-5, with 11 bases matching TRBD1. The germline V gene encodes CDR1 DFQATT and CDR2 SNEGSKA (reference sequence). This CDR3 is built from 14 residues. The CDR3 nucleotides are TGCAGTGCTCCAGCCGGGACAGGGGGAGAGACCCAGTGCTTC. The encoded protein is CSAPAGTGGETQCF.

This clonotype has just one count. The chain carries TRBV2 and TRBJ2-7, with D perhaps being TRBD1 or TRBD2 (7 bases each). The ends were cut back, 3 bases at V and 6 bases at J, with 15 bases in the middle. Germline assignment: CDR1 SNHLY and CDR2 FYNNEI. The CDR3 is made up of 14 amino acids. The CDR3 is CASSEGGGGGEQYF. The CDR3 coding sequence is TGTGCCAGCAGTGAGGGAGGGGGCGGTGGCGAGCAGTACTTC.

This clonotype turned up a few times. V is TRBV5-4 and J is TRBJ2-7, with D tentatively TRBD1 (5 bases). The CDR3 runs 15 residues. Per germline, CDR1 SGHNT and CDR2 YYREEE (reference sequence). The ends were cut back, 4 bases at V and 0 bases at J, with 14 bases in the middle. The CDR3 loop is CASSPQGPGSYEQYF. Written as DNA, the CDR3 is TGTGCCAGCAGCCCCCAGGGCCCGGGCTCCTACGAGCAGTACTTC.

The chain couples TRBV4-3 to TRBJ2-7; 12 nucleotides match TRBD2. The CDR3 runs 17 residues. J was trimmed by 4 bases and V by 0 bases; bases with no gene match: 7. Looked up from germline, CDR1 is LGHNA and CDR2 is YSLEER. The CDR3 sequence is CASSQESGLAGPYEQYF. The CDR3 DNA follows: TGCGCCAGCAGCCAAGAATCGGGACTAGCGGGCCCTTACGAGCAGTACTTC.

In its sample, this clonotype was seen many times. The CDR3 loop reads CASSNRTGLIYGYTF. Written as DNA, the CDR3 is TGTGCCAGCAGCAACCGGACAGGGCTTATCTATGGCTACACCTTC. The chain uses TRBV7-9 and TRBJ1-2; the match to TRBD1 covers 8 bases. This CDR3 comprises 15 residues. With V trimmed by 5 bases and J by 4 bases, 9 bases remained unmatched. CDR1 SEHNR and CDR2 FQNEAQ come from the germline V gene (reference sequence).

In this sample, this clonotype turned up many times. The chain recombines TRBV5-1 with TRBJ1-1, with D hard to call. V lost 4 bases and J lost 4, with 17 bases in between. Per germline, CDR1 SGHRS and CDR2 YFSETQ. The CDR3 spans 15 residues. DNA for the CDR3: TGCGCCAGCAGCAAGGAGATGGGTGGCGGCACTGAAGCTTTCTTT. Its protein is CASSKEMGGGTEAFF.

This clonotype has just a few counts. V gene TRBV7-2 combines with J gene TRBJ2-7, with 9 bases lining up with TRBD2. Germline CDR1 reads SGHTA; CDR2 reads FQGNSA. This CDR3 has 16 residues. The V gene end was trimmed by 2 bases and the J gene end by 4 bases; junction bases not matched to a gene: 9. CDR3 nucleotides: TGTGCCAGCAGCTTACTAGCGGGACGGACGGTTTACGAGCAGTACTTC. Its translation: CASSLLAGRTVYEQYF.

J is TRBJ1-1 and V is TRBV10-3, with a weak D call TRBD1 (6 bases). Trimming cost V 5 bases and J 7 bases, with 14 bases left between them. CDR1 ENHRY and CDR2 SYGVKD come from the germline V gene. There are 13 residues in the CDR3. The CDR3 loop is CAISYGGRGEAFF. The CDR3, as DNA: TGTGCCATCAGTTACGGGGGGCGAGGTGAAGCTTTCTTT.

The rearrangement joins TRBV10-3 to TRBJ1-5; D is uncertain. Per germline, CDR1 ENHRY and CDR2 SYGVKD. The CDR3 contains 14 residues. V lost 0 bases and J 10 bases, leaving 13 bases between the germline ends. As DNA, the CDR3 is TGTGCCATCAGTGAGTCTGTCGGTGGTTCACCCCAGCATTTT. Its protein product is CAISESVGGSPQHF.

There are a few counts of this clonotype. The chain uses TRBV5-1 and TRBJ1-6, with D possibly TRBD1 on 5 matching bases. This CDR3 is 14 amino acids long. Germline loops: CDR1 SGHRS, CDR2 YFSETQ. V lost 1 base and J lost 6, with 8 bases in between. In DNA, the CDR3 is TGCGCCAGCAGCTTGAGGGACGGTAATTCACCCCTCCACTTT. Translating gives CASSLRDGNSPLHF.